This passage covers 25 T cell receptor beta chains from one sample sequenced in a study of T cell repertoires in aging, cancer and after chemotherapy. A mixed TRB-A/B primer pool amplified rearranged TRB by multiplex touch-down PCR. In TCRdb, the multiplex PCR reads were re-called with MiXCR into one record per CDR3 protein. This table holds around 3,000 distinct CDR3 sequences, roughly a quarter found once. The template was genomic DNA from peripheral blood, not RNA. The sequenced sample was blood. Receptors were obtained from a human donor in good health.

Notes on this clonotype: This may come from a read error, since a much larger clone is one base off. The genes are TRBV19 and TRBJ2-2; TRBD2 is a possible D gene (5 bases). Trimming removed 1 base from V and 5 bases from J, with 8 bases in between. The CDR3 consists of 14 residues. CDR1 LNHDA and CDR2 SQIVND come from the germline V gene (reference sequence). The CDR3 nucleotides are TGTGCCAGTAGTATAGGGCGGGCGACCGGGGAGCTGTTTTTT. Translated: CASSIGRATGELFF.

This clonotype is judged medium-sized (0.01 to 0.1%). This rearrangement joins TRBV11-3 to TRBJ1-1; D unclear. The germline V gene has CDR1 SGHNT and CDR2 YENEEA. V lost 1 base to trimming and J lost 3 bases, with 9 bases between them. The CDR3 is 14 amino acids. CDR3 coding DNA: TGTGCCAGCAGCTTAGGCCCATCTGACACTGAAGCTTTCTTT. It codes for CASSLGPSDTEAFF.

By share of the sample, this clonotype is medium-sized. This chain uses TRBV5-6 with TRBJ1-5; D call uncertain. With 2 bases removed from V and 8 bases from J, the gap between germline ends came to 11 bases. Germline V gene data show CDR1 as SGHDT and CDR2 as YYEEEE. The CDR3 consists of 13 residues. The CDR3 loop reads CASSFGRTEPQHF. In nucleotides, the CDR3 is TGTGCCAGCAGCTTCGGGAGGACGGAGCCCCAGCATTTT. The full variable domain, with the rest looked up from reference TRBV5-6 and TRBJ1-5, is DAGVTQSPTHLIKTRGQQVTLRCSPKSGHDTVSWYQQALGQGPQFIFQYYEEEERQRGNFPDRFSGHQFPNYSSELNVNALLLGDSALYLCASSFGRTEPQHFGDGTRLSIL.

This clonotype was observed a few times. The rearrangement uses TRBV14 and TRBJ1-4; no clear D. Germline V gene lookup returns CDR1 SGHDN and CDR2 FVKESK. Trimming left V 0 bases short and J 4 bases short, with 0 bases between. This CDR3 has 12 residues. This CDR3 is CASSQDNEKLFF. The CDR3 DNA sequence: TGTGCCAGCAGCCAAGATAATGAAAAACTGTTTTTT.

This clonotype is labeled medium-sized (0.01 to 0.1%). The genes are TRBV12-3 or TRBV12-4 and TRBJ2-7; maybe TRBD2 (5 bases). Trimming pared 5 bases from V and 3 bases from J, leaving 14 bases between. The CDR3 spans 14 residues. The chain's CDR3 is CASSAGGSYYEQYF. DNA for the CDR3: TGTGCCAGCAGTGCCGGTGGGAGTTACTACGAGCAGTACTTC.

The chain is built from TRBV15 and TRBJ1-1; tentative D call: TRBD1 (5 bases). Germline V CDR1 and CDR2: LNHNV, YYDKDF (reference sequence). The CDR3 sequence is 14 residues long. V lost 4 bases and J lost 4, with 13 bases in between. The CDR3 spells CATSKSGAGTEAFF. CDR3 nucleotides: TGTGCCACCAGCAAATCCGGGGCCGGCACTGAAGCTTTCTTT.

The V call is TRBV6-4, the J call TRBJ2-3; 9 nucleotides line up with TRBD1. J lost 3 bases, V lost 0 bases, and 4 bases had no gene match. The germline V gene has CDR1 MRHNA and CDR2 SNTAGT. The CDR3 length is 16 residues. The CDR3 sequence: CASSDSGGTGTDTQYF. In nucleotides, the CDR3 is TGTGCCAGCAGTGACTCGGGCGGGACAGGGACAGATACGCAGTATTTT.

The chain recombines TRBV24-1 with TRBJ2-5, with 8 bases identical to TRBD1. J was trimmed by 5 bases and V by 3 bases; bases with no gene match: 7. The CDR3 loop spans 15 amino acids. CDR1 and CDR2 from the germline V gene are KGHDR and SFDVKD. CDR3 amino acids: CATSDVGQGSETQYF. In nucleotides, the CDR3 is TGTGCCACCAGTGATGTCGGACAGGGATCGGAGACCCAGTACTTC.

This chain links TRBV30 with TRBJ1-1; D is undetermined. Germline CDR1 GTSNPN, CDR2 SVGIG (reference sequence). The CDR3 sequence is 15 residues long. Trimming removed 3 bases from V and 5 bases from J, with 19 bases in between. The CDR3: CAWSPPWQARTEAFF. The DNA of the CDR3 is TGTGCCTGGAGCCCCCCCTGGCAGGCGAGAACTGAAGCTTTCTTT.

The CDR3 loop is CASSLGQTTGELFF. The CDR3 DNA is TGTGCCAGCAGCTTAGGCCAGACCACCGGGGAGCTGTTTTTT. This sequence joins TRBV7-6 and TRBJ2-2; D is uncertain. Per the germline V gene, CDR1 is SGHVS and CDR2 is FNYEAQ. This CDR3 contains 14 residues. V was shortened by 1 base and J by 4 bases, with 7 bases between the two germline ends. The full variable domain, completed using reference TRBV7-6 and TRBJ2-2, is GAGVSQSPRYKVTKRGQDVALRCDPISGHVSLYWYRQALGQGPEFLTYFNYEAQQDKSGLPNDRFSAERPEGSISTLTIQRTEQRDSAMYRCASSLGQTTGELFFGEGSRLTVL.

This clonotype qualifies as medium-sized. The chain employs TRBV15 and TRBJ1-1; TRBD1 might be the D (6 bases). The CDR3 is 14 amino acids. Germline V gene sequence: CDR1 LNHNV, CDR2 YYDKDF (reference sequence). V was clipped by 5 bases and J by 6 bases, with 16 bases between them. CDR3 sequence (DNA): TGTGCCACCAGCGCACAGGGCGGGAGTGCTGAAGCTTTCTTT. Translation: CATSAQGGSAEAFF. Using reference TRBV15 and TRBJ1-1 for the parts outside the CDR3, the full variable domain is DAMVIQNPRYQVTQFGKPVTLSCSQTLNHNVMYWYQQKSSQAPKLLFHYYDKDFNNEADTPDNFQSRRPNTSFCFLDIRSPGLGDTAMYLCATSAQGGSAEAFFGQGTRLTVV.

There are a few counts of this clonotype. J is TRBJ1-5 and V is TRBV12-3 or TRBV12-4; D ambiguous. V lost 2 bases and J 4 bases, leaving 12 bases between the germline ends. CDR3 length: 15 amino acids. CDR3 amino acids: CASSLRGIGNQPQHF. The CDR3 coding sequence is TGTGCCAGCAGTTTACGGGGAATTGGTAATCAGCCCCAGCATTTT.

Judged by abundance, this clonotype is large. The V gene is TRBV6-5, the J gene TRBJ1-4; no definite D call. Germline-derived CDR1 and CDR2 are MNHEY and SVGAGI. This CDR3 has 16 amino acids. The ends were cut back, 4 bases at V and 7 bases at J, with 19 bases in the middle. For the CDR3, the DNA is TGTGCCAGCAGTTCCGGCCTAGGCGGGCCGGGTGAAAAACTGTTTTTT. This translates into CASSSGLGGPGEKLFF.

This sequence joins TRBV6-4 and TRBJ2-3; possible D gene TRBD2, 6 bases. Trimming shortened V by 5 bases and J by 7 bases, and 16 bases separated the two germline ends. CDR1 MRHNA and CDR2 SNTAGT come from the germline V gene. This CDR3 is built from 14 residues. The CDR3 loop reads CASSYHGGAYTQYF. CDR3 DNA sequence: TGTGCCAGCAGTTATCATGGAGGGGCTTATACGCAGTATTTT.

This clonotype is labeled as medium-sized (0.01 to 0.1%). The chain couples TRBV6-5 to TRBJ2-1; D is possibly TRBD2 (5 bases). V was clipped by 5 bases and J by 4 bases, with 15 bases between them. CDR1 and CDR2 from the germline V gene are MNHEY and SVGAGI. The CDR3 extends over 15 amino acids. CDR3 sequence reads: CASSEAHQRYNEQFF. As DNA, the CDR3 is TGTGCCAGCAGTGAAGCGCATCAGCGGTACAATGAGCAGTTCTTC.

This clonotype is labeled as medium-sized. The chain uses TRBV19 and TRBJ2-1; TRBD2 matches 7 bases. This CDR3 has 16 residues. J gave up 2 bases and V 7 bases, and 11 bases lay outside the gene matches. CDR1 and CDR2 (germline): LNHDA, SQIVND (reference sequence). CDR3 residues: CASTIGAGTTYNEQFF. CDR3 DNA: TGTGCCAGTACCATAGGGGCTGGGACTACCTACAATGAGCAGTTCTTC.

There are a few counts of this clonotype. The chain uses TRBV18 and TRBJ2-5; D is uncertain. Germline lookup yields CDR1 KGHSH and CDR2 LQKENI. V lost 3 bases to trimming and J lost 5 bases, with 19 bases between them. The CDR3 sequence is 16 residues long. CDR3: CASSPPLPGPGETQYF. As DNA, the CDR3 is TGTGCCAGCTCACCGCCACTTCCCGGGCCTGGGGAGACCCAGTACTTC.

The CDR3 loop is CSARELAVESNEQFF. The CDR3 region has the DNA TGCAGTGCTAGAGAACTAGCGGTAGAGAGCAATGAGCAGTTCTTC. The V and J genes are TRBV20-1 and TRBJ2-1; TRBD2 matches at 8 bases. This CDR3 is built from 15 residues. Per germline, CDR1 DFQATT and CDR2 SNEGSKA (reference sequence). V dropped 0 bases and J dropped 6; count of bases not matched to a gene: 7.

V usage is TRBV14 and J usage is TRBJ2-7, with a weak D call TRBD1 (5 bases). There are 16 residues in the CDR3. Germline V CDR1 and CDR2: SGHDN, FVKESK. V lost 4 bases to trimming and J lost 3 bases, with 19 bases between them. The CDR3 loop reads CASSLLQASHGYEQYF. The CDR3 nucleotides are TGTGCCAGCAGCCTCCTACAGGCGTCCCACGGCTACGAGCAGTACTTC.

This clonotype is deemed large. This sequence joins TRBV29-1 and TRBJ2-1, with TRBD2 matching 14 bases. Per germline, CDR1 SQVTM and CDR2 ANQGSEA. V lost 5 bases to trimming and J lost 8 bases; unmatched junction nucleotides: 8. This CDR3 comprises 15 residues. The CDR3 DNA sequence: TGCAGCGTTCGGGGACTAGCGGGAGTGGAGGATGAGCAGTTCTTC. It codes for CSVRGLAGVEDEQFF.

By its share, this clonotype is large (0.1 to 1%). The chain has TRBV11-3 and TRBJ2-5; D may correspond to TRBD1 or TRBD2 (6 bases each). The CDR3 is 14 residues long. Trimming removed 6 bases at V and 4 bases at J, with 15 bases between. CDR1 and CDR2 from the germline V gene are SGHNT and YENEEA. This chain's CDR3 is CASRTRGGGETQYF. CDR3 bases: TGTGCCAGCAGGACGCGAGGAGGGGGAGAGACCCAGTACTTC.

The sample holds a few counts of this clonotype. V gene TRBV5-1 combines with J gene TRBJ1-6; a possible D gene is TRBD1 (6 bases). V was shortened by 1 base and J by 7 bases, with 9 bases between the two germline ends. In germline, CDR1 is SGHRS, CDR2 YFSETQ. This CDR3 has 14 amino acids. CDR3 protein: CASSLNRANSPLHF. CDR3 in DNA: TGCGCCAGCAGCTTGAACAGGGCCAATTCACCCCTCCACTTT.

Within the sample, this clonotype is medium-sized. The V call is TRBV15, the J call TRBJ2-5; TRBD1 aligns across 7 bases. The CDR3 consists of 16 residues. Germline-derived CDR1 and CDR2 are LNHNV and YYDKDF (reference sequence). With V trimmed by 0 bases and J by 2 bases, 6 bases remained unmatched. The CDR3 is CATSREDRPGQETQYF. The CDR3 DNA reads as TGTGCCACCAGCAGAGAGGACAGGCCGGGGCAAGAGACCCAGTACTTC.

About this clonotype itself: Here the CDR3 omits its conserved ending phenylalanine or tryptophan, so a read error is the likely source. The gene calls are TRBV18 and TRBJ1-1; D is perhaps TRBD1 (6 bases). CDR3 length: 13 residues. Germline CDR1 reads KGHSH; CDR2 reads LQKENI. The CDR3 is CPSSRDMNTEAFL. The CDR3, as DNA: TGTCCCAGCTCACGGGACATGAACACTGAAGCTTTCCTT.

Only a few counts were recorded for this clonotype. The rearrangement uses TRBV28 and TRBJ2-4; D unresolved. This CDR3 contains 14 residues. V lost 0 bases to trimming and J lost 0 bases, with 3 bases between them. From germline, CDR1 is MDHEN and CDR2 SYDVKM. The CDR3 loop reads CASSLWVAKNIQYF. In DNA form, the CDR3 reads TGTGCCAGCAGTTTATGGGTAGCCAAAAACATTCAGTACTTC. Drawing the rest from reference TRBV28 and TRBJ2-4, the complete variable domain is DVKVTQSSRYLVKRTGEKVFLECVQDMDHENMFWYRQDPGLGLRLIYFSYDVKMKEKGDIPEGYSVSREKKERFSLILESASTNQTSMYLCASSLWVAKNIQYFGAGTRLSVL.